This T cell receptor beta chain stems from a study of blood T cell repertoires in COVID-19. Study in general: Sites across the United States, Italy and Spain contributed samples from acute and convalescent COVID-19. Nucleic acid was either cDNA or gDNA, and it came from T cells, B-cell-depleted T cells, or PBMCs.

The CDR3 has 15 residues. Deletions cut 4 bases from V and 0 bases from J, with 9 bases between. Germline V gives CDR1 SGHVS, CDR2 FNYEAQ. Source study methods: Using reference gene primer amplification, nucleated cell counts were estimated. Generated by immunoSEQ multiplex PCR, the TCRdb table keeps only in-frame clones and is missing some. The V and J calls and the clone size are those of that table, but D and trimming were determined from the DNA. The sample yields 150,000 to 200,000 clones, 84% seen once. This sequence originates from a woman of 80 years or more with COVID-19, enrolled during active disease. Material for sequencing was peripheral blood. The chain recombines TRBV7-6 with TRBJ1-4; no clear D gene. CDR3 in DNA: TGTGCCAGCAGCTCTTCCGGGACAACTAATGAAAAACTGTTTTTT. It encodes CASSSSGTTNEKLFF.